The 14 T cell receptor beta chains given below trace back to one sample, sequenced in a study of blood T cell repertoires in COVID-19. Produced via immunoSEQ multiplex PCR; TCRdb's table is partial and in-frame only. The sample carries around 33,000 clones, 70% to 80% recorded once. Sample: peripheral blood. These receptor sequences come from a human donor in a cohort sampled during active COVID-19.

The CDR3 DNA reads as TGTGCCACGCATCAACAGTTCACAGATACGCAGTATTTT. This gives the protein CATHQQFTDTQYF. The gene calls are TRBV2 and TRBJ2-3; D unclear. The germline CDR1 and CDR2 sequences are SNHLY and FYNNEI. The CDR3 consists of 13 residues. Trimming removed 10 bases from V and 2 bases from J, with 13 bases in between.

This clone was detected a few times. The CDR3 coding sequence is TGTGCCAGCAATAATCGTGATGGCTACACCTTC. Translated: CASNNRDGYTF. The J gene is TRBJ1-2, the V gene TRBV28, with D unclear. The length of the CDR3 is 11 residues. Trimming removed 7 bases from V and 6 bases from J, with 9 bases in between. CDR1 and CDR2 from the germline V gene are MDHEN and SYDVKM.

This rearrangement joins TRBV7-6 to TRBJ2-2; a possible D gene is TRBD1 (5 bases). The CDR3 is made up of 16 amino acids. Germline V lookup: CDR1 SGHVS, CDR2 FNYEAQ. V lost 5 bases, J lost 2 bases, and 15 bases lay in between. The CDR3 protein is CASSLLDIYNTGELFF. The CDR3, as DNA: TGTGCCAGCAGCCTGTTGGACATTTACAACACCGGGGAGCTGTTTTTT.

V usage is TRBV11-2 and J usage is TRBJ2-5, with a weak D call TRBD2 (6 bases). V lost 3 bases to trimming and J lost 3 bases, with 20 bases between them. Germline values: CDR1 SGHAT, CDR2 FQNNGV. This CDR3 contains 17 residues. The CDR3: CASSFLGVSGRKETQYF. In nucleotides, the CDR3 is TGTGCCAGCAGCTTTTTAGGAGTTAGCGGACGAAAAGAGACCCAGTACTTC.

This chain links TRBV4-3 with TRBJ2-2, with TRBD2 identical over 11 bases. Germline V CDR1 and CDR2: LGHNA, YSLEER. The ends lost 4 bases at V and 5 bases at J; junction bases unmatched: 3. This CDR3 has 15 amino acids. Here the CDR3 reads CASSLLAGVTGELFF. The CDR3 DNA sequence: TGCGCCAGCAGCCTACTAGCGGGAGTTACCGGGGAGCTGTTTTTT.

The V call is TRBV28, the J call TRBJ2-2; D is possibly TRBD1 (5 bases). In germline, CDR1 is MDHEN, CDR2 SYDVKM. V lost 10 bases and J 2 bases, leaving 14 bases between the germline ends. The CDR3 is made up of 14 amino acids. For the CDR3, the DNA is TGTGCCACAGCCTCAGGGTTCAACACCGGGGAGCTGTTTTTT. The encoded protein is CATASGFNTGELFF.

The chain has TRBV2 and TRBJ2-3; TRBD2 might be the D (7 bases). This CDR3 has 13 amino acids. The germline V gene has CDR1 SNHLY and CDR2 FYNNEI. V lost 8 bases to trimming and J lost 2 bases, with 11 bases between them. Here the CDR3 reads CASAGAFTDTQYF. The CDR3 DNA reads TGTGCCAGCGCGGGGGCATTCACAGATACGCAGTATTTT.

The genes are TRBV6-5 and TRBJ2-7, with D tentatively TRBD2 (6 bases). The length of the CDR3 is 15 residues. V was trimmed by 7 bases and J by 2 bases, leaving 18 bases between them. The germline V gene has CDR1 MNHEY and CDR2 SVGAGI. The CDR3 DNA follows: TGTGCCAGCATAACTACGCGGGACGGAACCTACGAGCAGTACTTC. Protein sequence: CASITTRDGTYEQYF.

The table lists this clone with a few counts. The chain is built from TRBV2 and TRBJ1-5; D call uncertain. This CDR3 comprises 15 residues. Germline assignment: CDR1 SNHLY and CDR2 FYNNEI. Trimming took 6 bases from V and 1 from J, leaving 13 bases between them. The CDR3 here is CASRTTGGSNQPQHF. The CDR3, as DNA: TGTGCCAGCAGGACCACTGGAGGCAGCAATCAGCCCCAGCATTTT.

The CDR3: CASSHRLAGPPYEQYF. The CDR3 DNA follows: TGTGCCAGCAGCCACCGACTAGCGGGACCTCCCTACGAGCAGTACTTC. The genes are TRBV3-1 (or the pseudogene TRBV3-2) and TRBJ2-7; TRBD2 matches 11 bases. V trimming: 3 bases; J trimming: 2 bases; junction bases outside the gene matches: 6. Germline V gene lookup returns CDR1 LGHDT and CDR2 YNNKEL (reference sequence). CDR3 size: 16 residues.

This chain uses TRBV5-5 with TRBJ2-2, with D maybe TRBD1 (5 bases). The germline V gene encodes CDR1 SGHKS and CDR2 YYEKEE (reference sequence). V was clipped by 2 bases and J by 0 bases, with 11 bases between them. The CDR3 runs 16 residues. The CDR3 here is CASSLRAGPNTGELFF. CDR3 DNA sequence: TGTGCCAGCAGCTTAAGGGCAGGGCCGAACACCGGGGAGCTGTTTTTT.

The chain carries TRBV6-5 and TRBJ2-1; maybe TRBD1 (6 bases). V shed 6 bases and J shed 0 bases, with 12 bases lying between them. This CDR3 is 15 amino acids long. The germline CDR1 and CDR2 sequences are MNHEY and SVGAGI. In nucleotides, the CDR3 is TGTGCCAGCAGGACAGGTCGGTTCTCCTACAATGAGCAGTTCTTC. It translates to CASRTGRFSYNEQFF.

The rearrangement uses TRBV18 and TRBJ1-2, with 11 bases that match TRBD1. CDR3 length equals 14 residues. V lost 4 bases to trimming and J lost 11 bases; unmatched junction nucleotides: 9. Germline CDR1 reads KGHSH; CDR2 reads LQKENI. CDR3 nucleotides: TGTGCCAGCTCACGGAGCGGGGACAGGGGGAGTTACACCTTC. Translated: CASSRSGDRGSYTF.

A single count supports this clone. The chain is built from TRBV29-1 and TRBJ2-1; 9 nucleotides line up with TRBD1. With 4 bases clipped from V and 8 bases from J, the junction kept 6 bases outside the gene matches. The CDR3 totals 13 residues. Germline V gene data show CDR1 as SQVTM and CDR2 as ANQGSEA. CDR3 sequence reads: CSVGYTGGHEQFF. The CDR3 DNA is TGCAGCGTTGGCTACACAGGGGGCCATGAGCAGTTCTTC.